This T cell receptor (beta chain) was captured by sequencing in a study of vaccination effects on CD4 cells after COVID-19. In the ViraFEST assay, antigen-specific CD4+ clonotypes were identified by expansion after peptide-pool stimulation. Following a roughly ten-day culture, CD4+ T cells were purified. Participants got two doses of BNT162b2 or mRNA-1273 vaccine. Comments on this clone: Its antigen is still unknown.

Assay: immunoSEQ multiplex PCR; the TCRdb copy retains only in-frame clones and omits some. Of over 60,000 clones listed, 70% to 75% are singletons. Per germline, CDR1 SGHRS and CDR2 YFSETQ. V dropped 1 base and J dropped 2 bases, with 12 bases sitting between them. The CDR3 consists of 15 residues. The TCR sequence derives from a human donor who received a COVID-19 vaccine. The chain couples TRBV5-1 to TRBJ2-5, with D hard to call. This material consisted of CD4+ T cells from PBMCs cultured with HCoV-229E spike peptides, taken after COVID-19 vaccination. The CDR3 nucleotides are TGCGCCAGCAGCTTGAGTACCTCCAAACAAGAGACCCAGTACTTC. Translating gives CASSLSTSKQETQYF.